This section outlines one TCR beta chain sequence together with its context. The antigen is unknown. Target depth was 1 in 200,000 to 1 in 1 million T cells, about 10x per clonotype. Measured with immunoSEQ multiplex PCR; TCRdb has only the in-frame clones, and not every one. The data hold about 120,000 clones, with 50% to 65% observed a single time. These data are taken from a study of cytotoxic CD8 clonotypes in ibrutinib-treated CLL. Notes on the study in general: Baseline levels were approached again at progression, after clonality had risen at ibrutinib response.

The CDR3 totals 14 residues. V was shortened by 0 bases and J by 5 bases, with 11 bases between the two germline ends. Germline CDR1 reads SGDLS; CDR2 reads YYNGEE. This material consisted of PBMCs, taken after 24 months of ibrutinib treatment. The gene calls are TRBV9 and TRBJ2-5; possible D gene TRBD1, 5 bases. The clonotype comes from a human donor with chronic lymphocytic leukemia. CDR3 region: CASSVGVKGETQYF. The CDR3, as DNA: TGTGCCAGCAGCGTAGGGGTCAAGGGGGAGACCCAGTACTTC.